One sample yielded the 22 T cell receptor beta chains listed below, sequenced in a study of cytomegalovirus exposure and HLA in healthy donors. Amplification used 60 Vbeta primers and 13 Jbeta primers. TCRdb's copy holds only in-frame clones and misses some; the assay was immunoSEQ multiplex PCR. The sample features 35,000 to 50,000 clones, with 3.2% in its top ten. The sequencing input was PBMCs. The source of these receptors is a woman in her thirties in good health and CMV-seropositive.

This chain joins TRBV30 and TRBJ1-5, with D unclear. The length of the CDR3 is 13 residues. V gave up 1 base and J gave up 3 bases, with 7 bases separating them. CDR1 and CDR2 from the germline V gene are GTSNPN and SVGIG (reference sequence). CDR3 region: CAWSETYNQPQHF. The CDR3 DNA follows: TGTGCCTGGAGTGAGACTTACAATCAGCCCCAGCATTTT.

This rearrangement joins TRBV30 to TRBJ2-1, with 9 bases that match TRBD2. Germline CDR1 reads GTSNPN; CDR2 reads SVGIG (reference sequence). The length of the CDR3 is 18 residues. The trim removed 0 bases at V and 7 bases at J, leaving 16 bases unmatched. The CDR3 nucleotides are TGTGCCTGGAGTGTAGTAATGGCGGGGGGGCCCAATAAGAATGAGCAGTTCTTC. This translates into CAWSVVMAGGPNKNEQFF.

The genes are TRBV10-3 and TRBJ1-2; D is uncertain. Trimming removed 2 bases from V and 4 bases from J, with 14 bases in between. CDR3 length: 15 residues. Germline lookup yields CDR1 ENHRY and CDR2 SYGVKD. The CDR3 loop reads CAISEIVTSSYGYTF. CDR3 nucleotides: TGTGCCATCAGTGAGATAGTGACTAGCAGCTATGGCTACACCTTC.

The chain uses TRBV2 and TRBJ2-5, with D maybe TRBD1 (5 bases). The germline V gene has CDR1 SNHLY and CDR2 FYNNEI. This CDR3 comprises 15 residues. Deletions cut 2 bases from V and 3 bases from J, with 13 bases between. In DNA form, the CDR3 reads TGTGCCAGCAGTGAAACGCGGACAACCAAAGAGACCCAGTACTTC. This translates into CASSETRTTKETQYF.

J is TRBJ1-2 and V is TRBV7-9; D is undetermined. The CDR3 has 11 residues. V was cut by 3 bases and J by 10 bases, with 9 bases left in between. CDR1 is SEHNR, CDR2 FQNEAQ, per germline (reference sequence). DNA of the CDR3: TGTGCCAGCAGCTTGGGCATTACCTACACCTTC. Its translation is CASSLGITYTF.

V usage is TRBV13 and J usage is TRBJ2-3, with 10 bases identical to TRBD2. With 5 bases clipped from V and 1 base from J, the junction kept 6 bases outside the gene matches. The CDR3 sequence is 16 residues long. Germline V lookup: CDR1 PRHDT, CDR2 FYEKMQ (reference sequence). CDR3 amino acids: CASSASGGLGTDTQYF. DNA of the CDR3: TGTGCCAGCAGCGCTAGCGGGGGCTTGGGCACAGATACGCAGTATTTT.

The chain employs TRBV27 and TRBJ2-7; maybe TRBD1 (6 bases). Germline CDR1 reads MNHEY; CDR2 reads SMNVEV (reference sequence). This CDR3 is built from 13 residues. The V and J ends lost 6 bases and 6 bases respectively, with 15 bases between them. CDR3 bases: TGTGCCAGCAGCCCCAGAGGGGGTCGCGAGCAGTACTTC. Amino acid sequence: CASSPRGGREQYF.

J is TRBJ1-3 and V is TRBV7-2, with D possibly TRBD1 on 5 matching bases. V was trimmed by 5 bases and J by 2 bases, leaving 13 bases between them. The CDR3 is 15 amino acids. Germline-derived CDR1 and CDR2 are SGHTA and FQGNSA. The CDR3 DNA sequence: TGTGCCAGCAGCGATGTCCTCAGGGCTGGAAACACCATATATTTT. Protein product: CASSDVLRAGNTIYF.

The chain is built from TRBV7-2 and TRBJ1-1, with a weak D call TRBD1 (6 bases). V was clipped by 5 bases and J by 1 base, with 11 bases between them. CDR1 and CDR2 from the germline V gene are SGHTA and FQGNSA. CDR3 length equals 14 residues. This CDR3 is CASSVLGQNTEAFF. For the CDR3, the DNA is TGTGCCAGCAGCGTATTGGGACAGAACACTGAAGCTTTCTTT.

The chain has TRBV28 and TRBJ2-1; tentatively, D is TRBD1 (6 bases). The CDR3 covers 14 residues. The V gene's germline CDR1 is MDHEN and CDR2 SYDVKM. The V end lost 4 bases, the J end lost 4 bases, and 11 bases lay between the germline ends. The CDR3 region is CASSWDILYNEQFF. The CDR3 DNA sequence: TGTGCCAGCAGTTGGGACATTTTGTACAATGAGCAGTTCTTC.

The chain carries TRBV28 and TRBJ2-7; weak D call: TRBD1 (5 bases). CDR1 is MDHEN, CDR2 SYDVKM, per germline. There are 16 residues in the CDR3. V lost 3 bases, J lost 0 bases, and 15 bases lay in between. The CDR3 region has the DNA TGTGCCAGCAGTTTCCCGCCTCGCAGGGACTCCTACGAGCAGTACTTC. Its protein is CASSFPPRRDSYEQYF.

The DNA of the CDR3 is TGTGCCTGGACGGGACAGGCGTCGGAAGCTTTCTTT. Its protein product is CAWTGQASEAFF. The V call is TRBV30, the J call TRBJ1-1, with 8 bases that match TRBD1. Germline V gene sequence: CDR1 GTSNPN, CDR2 SVGIG (reference sequence). After removal of 4 bases from V and 8 bases from J, the junction contained 6 bases not matched to a gene. CDR3 length: 12 amino acids.

About this clone: The sample contains more than one DNA sequence encoding this CDR3. The J gene is TRBJ2-5, the V gene TRBV5-1; TRBD1 matches 10 bases. Losses at the gene ends were 4 bases for V and 2 bases for J; bases not matched to a gene: 2. CDR3 size: 14 residues. Germline V gene lookup returns CDR1 SGHRS and CDR2 YFSETQ. The CDR3 region has the DNA TGCGCCAGCAGCCCGGGACAGGGGCAAGAGACCCAGTACTTC. Residues: CASSPGQGQETQYF.

V gene TRBV19 combines with J gene TRBJ1-4; a weak D match, TRBD1 (5 bases). This CDR3 is 18 amino acids long. Germline values: CDR1 LNHDA, CDR2 SQIVND (reference sequence). The V gene lost 1 base and the J gene lost 0 bases, with 15 bases spanning the gap. CDR3 protein: CASSIAGWPRTTNEKLFF. The CDR3 DNA is TGTGCCAGTAGTATAGCAGGGTGGCCCCGAACAACTAATGAAAAACTGTTTTTT.

The V gene is TRBV28, the J gene TRBJ1-1; D might be TRBD1 (6 bases). The ends were cut back, 4 bases at V and 8 bases at J, with 11 bases in the middle. This CDR3 region has 12 residues. CDR1 and CDR2 (germline): MDHEN, SYDVKM. CDR3 sequence reads: CASSSQGMEAFF. CDR3 DNA: TGTGCCAGCAGTTCACAGGGTATGGAAGCTTTCTTT.

This chain connects TRBV6-1 to TRBJ2-5; D is possibly TRBD2 (5 bases). Germline V lookup: CDR1 MNHNS, CDR2 SASEGT. The ends were cut back, 2 bases at V and 2 bases at J, with 9 bases in the middle. This CDR3 has 14 amino acids. The CDR3 DNA reads TGTGCCAGCAGTGAACCGGGGTTACAAGAGACCCAGTACTTC. Its protein product is CASSEPGLQETQYF.

The chain is built from TRBV7-9 and TRBJ2-5, with D hard to call. V lost 1 base to trimming and J lost 4 bases, with 7 bases between them. There are 13 residues in the CDR3. Germline-derived CDR1 and CDR2 are SEHNR and FQNEAQ (reference sequence). The CDR3, as DNA: TGTGCCAGCAGCTTAGATAGAGGAGAGACCCAGTACTTC. Its translation: CASSLDRGETQYF. Full variable domain (missing parts from reference TRBV7-9 and TRBJ2-5): DTGVSQNPRHKITKRGQNVTFRCDPISEHNRLYWYRQTLGQGPEFLTYFQNEAQLEKSRLLSDRFSAERPKGSFSTLEIQRTEQGDSAMYLCASSLDRGETQYFGPGTRLLVL.

The chain uses TRBV28 and TRBJ2-7; possible D gene TRBD2, 5 bases. Trimming removed 5 bases from V and 1 base from J, with 15 bases in between. CDR1 and CDR2 from the germline V gene are MDHEN and SYDVKM. CDR3 size: 15 residues. The CDR3 coding sequence is TGTGCCAGCAGTATGGGGAGAGGGTCGTCCTACGAGCAGTACTTC. This gives the protein CASSMGRGSSYEQYF.

The V gene is TRBV2, the J gene TRBJ1-6; D call uncertain. The CDR3 sequence is 13 residues long. V dropped 0 bases and J dropped 14 bases, with 11 bases sitting between them. Germline-derived CDR1 and CDR2 are SNHLY and FYNNEI. The CDR3 here is CASSEAPGVALHF. The CDR3 nucleotides are TGTGCCAGCAGTGAAGCGCCCGGAGTGGCCCTCCACTTT.

This chain joins TRBV4-2 and TRBJ2-7, with D unresolved. CDR1 is LGHNA, CDR2 YNFKEQ, per germline. CDR3 length: 15 amino acids. The V end lost 4 bases, the J end lost 0 bases, and 13 bases lay between the germline ends. CDR3 sequence (DNA): TGTGCCAGCAGCCCCATGATGACACTCTCCTACGAGCAGTACTTC. Residues: CASSPMMTLSYEQYF.

V is TRBV6-1 and J is TRBJ2-5; D ambiguous. The J call may be wrong; the DNA end is better matched by TRBJ2-7. CDR3 length: 15 residues. Germline CDR1 and CDR2: MNHNS and SASEGT. CDR3 DNA: TGTGCCAGCAGTGAACGACTGGAGAGCTCCTACGAGCAGTACTTC. Its translation: CASSERLESSYEQYF.

V usage is TRBV7-9 and J usage is TRBJ2-1; 8 positions agree with TRBD1. The CDR3 is 14 residues long. The V segment lost 6 bases and the J segment 8 bases; nucleotides outside the gene matches: 9. Per the germline V gene, CDR1 is SEHNR and CDR2 is FQNEAQ (reference sequence). CDR3 bases: TGTGCCAGCAGACCGGACAGGGTGTTGGATGAGCAGTTCTTC. It specifies CASRPDRVLDEQFF.